This paragraph covers one T cell receptor (beta chain) sequence. Its matching antigen is unknown. This sample was taken from a study of cytomegalovirus exposure and HLA in healthy donors. Study results and caveats: Most sequenced TCRs were rare (though some public TCRs occurred in many donors).

Sequenced by immunoSEQ multiplex PCR; TCRdb stores in-frame clones only, minus some. This sample has nearly 110,000 clones; less than 90% occur once, and the top ten carry about 2%. The donors formed part of the 120-subject validation cohort, distinct from the roughly 640-subject first cohort. The sample taken for sequencing was PBMCs. This TCR was sampled from a woman aged 18-35 years in good health and CMV-seropositive.

CDR3 nucleotide sequence: TGTGCCAGCAGCTTAGTTTCTACCTCCCAGGGTTATAGCAATGAGCAGTTCTTC. Translated, it gives CASSLVSTSQGYSNEQFF. This chain joins TRBV7-9 and TRBJ2-1, with D possibly being TRBD1 (5 bases). The CDR3 spans 18 residues. Germline CDR1 SEHNR, CDR2 FQNEAQ (reference sequence). Trimming shortened V by 1 base and J by 6 bases, and 22 bases separated the two germline ends.